Shown below are 28 T cell receptor beta chains from a single sample sequenced in a study of PD-1 and CTLA-4 blockade in melanoma. The data were produced by immunoSEQ multiplex PCR, yet TCRdb's version contains in-frame clones alone and is incomplete. The data contain roughly 16,000 clones, around 72% of them singletons. Sequences were derived from CD8+ T cells from peripheral blood, sampled before anti-PD-1 treatment. The source is a human donor with melanoma.

This chain connects TRBV19 to TRBJ1-4; 10 bases match TRBD1. The CDR3 has 17 residues. The junction had 8 bases not matched to a gene; V was cut back by 3 bases and J by 4 bases. Germline V lookup: CDR1 LNHDA, CDR2 SQIVND (reference sequence). The DNA for the CDR3 is TGTGCCAGTAGTATTGGGACAGGGGCGCCTCTTAATGAAAAACTGTTTTTT. Its protein is CASSIGTGAPLNEKLFF.

A single count supports this clone. CDR3 coding DNA: TGTGCCAGTAGTATTGGGGACAGGGAGAATCAGCCCCAGCATTTT. It encodes CASSIGDRENQPQHF. The chain carries TRBV19 and TRBJ1-5; 9 bases line up with TRBD1. This CDR3 is built from 15 residues. Germline V CDR1 and CDR2: LNHDA, SQIVND (reference sequence). After removal of 3 bases from V and 4 bases from J, the junction contained 4 bases not matched to a gene.

This chain joins TRBV3-1 (or the pseudogene TRBV3-2) and TRBJ1-3; D unresolved. The CDR3 totals 16 residues. Deletions cut 4 bases from V and 0 bases from J, with 13 bases between. The germline CDR1 and CDR2 sequences are LGHDT and YNNKEL (reference sequence). The CDR3 spells CASSPAGLPSGNTIYF. The CDR3 DNA follows: TGTGCCAGCAGCCCCGCCGGCCTCCCCTCTGGAAACACCATATATTTT.

This clone has a single count. J is TRBJ2-2 and V is TRBV21-1. TRBV21-1 represents a pseudogene. The CDR3 consists of 15 residues. The CDR3 nucleotides are TGTGCCACCCAATTTTCGGGGGCAGACACCGGGGAGCTGTTTTTT. This encodes CATQFSGADTGELFF.

The CDR3 nucleotides read TGTGCCAGCAGTGAAGGGACATTCACTGAAGCTTTCTTT. This encodes CASSEGTFTEAFF. This rearrangement joins TRBV25-1 to TRBJ1-1, with D possibly TRBD1 on 6 matching bases. V lost 2 bases and J lost 4, with 8 bases in between. The CDR3 runs to 13 residues. Germline V lookup: CDR1 MGHDK, CDR2 SYGVNS.

Notes on this clone: Other DNA sequences of this sample code for an identical CDR3. V is TRBV30 and J is TRBJ1-1; the D gene is possibly TRBD1 (6 bases). This CDR3 spans 12 amino acids. V was shortened by 5 bases and J by 2 bases, with 9 bases between the two germline ends. Germline V gene lookup returns CDR1 GTSNPN and CDR2 SVGIG (reference sequence). CDR3 nucleotide sequence: TGTGCCTGGCAGGGGTTAAACACTGAAGCTTTCTTT. Encoded protein: CAWQGLNTEAFF.

The V gene is TRBV4-1, the J gene TRBJ1-1, with D unresolved. This CDR3 is built from 16 residues. The V end lost 0 bases, the J end lost 3 bases, and 14 bases lay between the germline ends. CDR1 is MGHRA and CDR2 is YSYEKL in the germline V gene. CDR3 region: CASSQDRAMGDTEAFF. Here the CDR3 DNA reads TGCGCCAGCAGCCAAGATCGGGCCATGGGCGACACTGAAGCTTTCTTT.

The table lists this clone with a few counts. The chain is built from TRBV7-9 and TRBJ2-2; possible D gene TRBD2, 5 bases. Trimming took off 4 bases at V and 0 bases at J, with 15 bases between the two ends. The CDR3 runs to 17 residues. CDR1 and CDR2 from the germline V gene are SEHNR and FQNEAQ (reference sequence). DNA for the CDR3: TGTGCCAGCAGCTCTCGGACTTTTAATTCGAACACCGGGGAGCTGTTTTTT. Its protein product is CASSSRTFNSNTGELFF. The variable domain in full, with the rest retrieved from reference TRBV7-9 and TRBJ2-2, is DTGVSQNPRHKITKRGQNVTFRCDPISEHNRLYWYRQTLGQGPEFLTYFQNEAQLEKSRLLSDRFSAERPKGSFSTLEIQRTEQGDSAMYLCASSSRTFNSNTGELFFGEGSRLTVL.

V gene TRBV11-1 combines with J gene TRBJ2-7, with D possibly being TRBD2 (5 bases). The CDR3 has 13 amino acids. Germline V gene data show CDR1 as SGHAT and CDR2 as FQDESV (reference sequence). V gave up 7 bases and J gave up 0 bases, with 10 bases separating them. The CDR3 protein is CASTQEGSYEQYF. The CDR3 DNA sequence: TGTGCCAGCACCCAAGAGGGCTCCTACGAGCAGTACTTC.

J is TRBJ2-5 and V is TRBV11-3; 10 nucleotides align to TRBD2. V shed 5 bases and J 5 bases; nucleotides not matched to a gene: 5. CDR1 and CDR2 from the germline V gene are SGHNT and YENEEA. The CDR3 spans 14 residues. CDR3: CASSVPGLAETQYF. In DNA form, the CDR3 reads TGTGCCAGCAGCGTCCCGGGACTAGCGGAGACCCAGTACTTC.

The V and J genes are TRBV6-5 and TRBJ2-3, with D unclear. This CDR3 spans 16 amino acids. Germline V CDR1 and CDR2: MNHEY, SVGAGI. Trimming shortened V by 2 bases and J by 4 bases, and 16 bases separated the two germline ends. CDR3 DNA: TGTGCCAGCAGTTACAGAGTCAGCTTTATGGCAGATACGCAGTATTTT. This encodes CASSYRVSFMADTQYF.

The CDR3, as DNA: TGTGCCAGCAGCTTGTCGACCATTGAAGCTTTCTTT. Its protein is CASSLSTIEAFF. The chain employs TRBV11-2 and TRBJ1-1; D call uncertain. From germline, CDR1 is SGHAT and CDR2 FQNNGV. This CDR3 has 12 residues. Trimming cost V 3 bases and J 7 bases, with 9 bases left between them. The entire variable domain, with the rest obtained from reference TRBV11-2 and TRBJ1-1, is as follows: EAGVAQSPRYKIIEKRQSVAFWCNPISGHATLYWYQQILGQGPKLLIQFQNNGVVDDSQLPKDRFSAERLKGVDSTLKIQPAKLEDSAVYLCASSLSTIEAFFGQGTRLTVV.

This clone was seen a handful of times. This chain connects TRBV25-1 to TRBJ1-2; 10 bases are shared with TRBD1. This CDR3 spans 15 amino acids. CDR1 is MGHDK, CDR2 SYGVNS, per germline. Trimming at V came to 1 base and at J to 8 bases, leaving 7 bases not matched to a gene. The CDR3 region is CASSELGQGFYGYTF. DNA of the CDR3: TGTGCCAGCAGTGAATTGGGACAGGGGTTCTACGGCTACACCTTC.

This clone is a singleton in its sample. This chain uses TRBV6-5 with TRBJ1-1, with no clear D. The germline V and J ends were trimmed by 8 bases and 4 bases, with 14 bases remaining between them. From germline, CDR1 is MNHEY and CDR2 SVGAGI. This CDR3 has 13 residues. The CDR3 sequence is CASRVGGSTEAFF. CDR3 bases: TGTGCCAGCCGGGTGGGTGGGAGCACTGAAGCTTTCTTT.

The chain employs TRBV19 and TRBJ1-1; D not certain. In germline, CDR1 is LNHDA, CDR2 SQIVND (reference sequence). The CDR3 runs to 13 residues. V was cut by 5 bases and J by 1 base, with 8 bases left in between. CDR3 region: CASSLQENTEAFF. CDR3 nucleotide sequence: TGTGCCAGTAGTCTCCAGGAGAACACTGAAGCTTTCTTT.

The chain carries TRBV28 and TRBJ1-5; no firm D call. With 2 bases removed from V and 4 bases from J, the gap between germline ends came to 3 bases. The length of the CDR3 is 12 residues. Germline CDR1 and CDR2: MDHEN and SYDVKM. CDR3 sequence (DNA): TGTGCCAGCAGTTTAGGGAATCAGCCCCAGCATTTT. Protein: CASSLGNQPQHF. The entire variable domain, with the rest obtained from reference TRBV28 and TRBJ1-5, is as follows: DVKVTQSSRYLVKRTGEKVFLECVQDMDHENMFWYRQDPGLGLRLIYFSYDVKMKEKGDIPEGYSVSREKKERFSLILESASTNQTSMYLCASSLGNQPQHFGDGTRLSIL.

This rearrangement joins TRBV6-5 to TRBJ2-7; D is ambiguous. V was clipped by 0 bases and J by 1 base, with 4 bases between them. This CDR3 is built from 13 residues. The germline CDR1 and CDR2 sequences are MNHEY and SVGAGI. The CDR3 spells CASSYSPSYEQYF. The CDR3 DNA reads as TGTGCCAGCAGTTACTCACCTTCCTACGAGCAGTACTTC.

The chain employs TRBV19 and TRBJ2-7; 9 nucleotides align to TRBD2. This CDR3 comprises 15 residues. The germline CDR1 and CDR2 sequences are LNHDA and SQIVND (reference sequence). The ends lost 4 bases at V and 0 bases at J; junction bases unmatched: 4. CDR3 sequence: CASSTGTSSSYEQYF. For the CDR3, the DNA is TGTGCCAGTAGTACTGGGACTAGCAGCTCCTACGAGCAGTACTTC.

The rearrangement links TRBV2 to TRBJ2-5; 12 bases line up with TRBD2. The germline CDR1 and CDR2 sequences are SNHLY and FYNNEI. Losses at the gene ends were 0 bases for V and 1 base for J; bases not matched to a gene: 6. CDR3 length: 18 amino acids. The CDR3 reads CASSEALQTSGGQETQYF. As DNA, the CDR3 is TGTGCCAGCAGTGAAGCTCTGCAGACTAGCGGGGGCCAAGAGACCCAGTACTTC.

The chain combines TRBV23-1 with TRBJ1-6, with D maybe TRBD1 (6 bases). TRBV23-1 is labeled an ORF, and its function is uncertain. The CDR3 covers 15 residues. V lost 4 bases, J lost 10 bases, and 17 bases lay in between. This chain's CDR3 is CASSPPEGERSPLHF. CDR3 DNA sequence: TGCGCCAGCAGTCCCCCCGAGGGGGAACGATCACCCCTCCACTTT.

This chain joins TRBV27 and TRBJ2-7; TRBD2 agrees at 10 bases. The CDR3 spans 14 residues. The junction had 10 bases not matched to a gene; V was cut back by 7 bases and J by 7 bases. Germline loops: CDR1 MNHEY, CDR2 SMNVEV (reference sequence). The CDR3 DNA reads as TGTGCCAGCATGATATTAGCGGGAGGTTTGGAGCAGTACTTC. This sequence encodes CASMILAGGLEQYF.

The V gene is TRBV9, the J gene TRBJ2-7, with 8 bases aligning to TRBD1. Losses at the gene ends were 3 bases for V and 3 bases for J; bases not matched to a gene: 5. From germline, CDR1 is SGDLS and CDR2 YYNGEE. This CDR3 spans 14 amino acids. The DNA for the CDR3 is TGTGCCAGCAGCGCTGCCGGGACAGGCTACGAGCAGTACTTC. Its translation is CASSAAGTGYEQYF.

The rearrangement joins TRBV4-1 to TRBJ2-3, with 8 bases that match TRBD2. The germline CDR1 and CDR2 sequences are MGHRA and YSYEKL. CDR3 length: 16 residues. The V segment lost 2 bases and the J segment 2 bases; nucleotides outside the gene matches: 6. The CDR3 coding sequence is TGCGCCAGCAGCCAACTAGCGGGTCGCTTCACAGATACGCAGTATTTT. It translates to CASSQLAGRFTDTQYF.

There are a few counts of this clone. The chain links TRBV30 to TRBJ2-3; the D gene is possibly TRBD1 (5 bases). The CDR3 length is 17 residues. The V gene's germline CDR1 is GTSNPN and CDR2 SVGIG (reference sequence). V gave up 2 bases and J gave up 0 bases, with 18 bases separating them. The DNA for the CDR3 is TGTGCCTGGAGTAATAAGGAGACAGTCTACAGCACAGATACGCAGTATTTT. Translation gives CAWSNKETVYSTDTQYF.

The chain links TRBV2 to TRBJ2-3; 9 bases match TRBD1. This CDR3 is built from 14 residues. V was clipped by 7 bases and J by 2 bases; unmatched bases: 4. CDR1 and CDR2 (germline): SNHLY, FYNNEI. As DNA, the CDR3 is TGTGCCAGCAACCACAGGGGGCTCACAGATACGCAGTATTTT. It yields the protein CASNHRGLTDTQYF.

This clone appeared a single time. The CDR3 DNA is TGTGCCAGTTTGACATCGCACCAAGAGACCCAGTACTTC. It yields the protein CASLTSHQETQYF. The chain is built from TRBV2 and TRBJ2-5, with D hard to call. V was pared by 9 bases and J by 0 bases, with 11 bases between. Germline lookup yields CDR1 SNHLY and CDR2 FYNNEI. The length of the CDR3 is 13 residues.

V usage is TRBV11-3 and J usage is TRBJ1-1; possible D gene TRBD1, 6 bases. Germline values: CDR1 SGHNT, CDR2 YENEEA. CDR3 length equals 15 residues. Between the trimmed V and J ends, which lost 6 bases and 3 bases, there was a span of 17 bases. CDR3 sequence (DNA): TGTGCCAGCAGGTTAATTGGGGGGGCGGACACTGAAGCTTTCTTT. Protein product: CASRLIGGADTEAFF.

The rearrangement links TRBV2 to TRBJ2-4; 8 bases map to TRBD2. This CDR3 is built from 16 residues. V lost 3 bases and J lost 9; bases outside the gene matches: 13. Per germline, CDR1 SNHLY and CDR2 FYNNEI. In DNA form, the CDR3 reads TGTGCCAGCAGTGAGCGGGGGGCGGGCTGGTTGGGCATTCAGTACTTC. Amino acid sequence: CASSERGAGWLGIQYF. The full variable domain, completed using reference TRBV2 and TRBJ2-4, is EPEVTQTPSHQVTQMGQEVILRCVPISNHLYFYWYRQILGQKVEFLVSFYNNEISEKSEIFDDQFSVERPDGSNFTLKIRSTKLEDSAMYFCASSERGAGWLGIQYFGAGTRLSVL.